The rows below give T cell receptor beta chains drawn from one sample of a study of blood T cell repertoires in COVID-19. TCRdb's copy holds only in-frame clones and misses some; the assay was immunoSEQ multiplex PCR. Of 62,000 or so clones listed, 80% to 90% are singletons. Sequencing was carried out using peripheral blood. These TCRs come from a woman aged 55-75 years with acute or convalescent COVID-19. Both conserved end residues are part of each CDR3. Each record gives: clone size, D gene, J gene, V gene, CDR3 length, CDR3 DNA, CDR3 protein. The D gene is left open where the match is weak. Size is stated for part of the rows, as once, few or many counts, or as a class when the clone is expanded.

abundance: -; d_gene: -; j_gene: TRBJ1-1; v_gene: TRBV28; len: 16; CDR3nt: TGTGCCAGCAGGCTACTACCAGGGATGCTCAACACTGAAGCTTTCTTT; CDR3aa: CASRLLPGMLNTEAFF
abundance: -; d_gene: -; j_gene: TRBJ1-5; v_gene: TRBV6-1; len: 16; CDR3nt: TGTGCCAGCAGTGAAGCCTGGATGGGCGGGAATCAGCCCCAGCATTTT; CDR3aa: CASSEAWMGGNQPQHF
abundance: -; d_gene: TRBD2; j_gene: TRBJ2-7; v_gene: TRBV27; len: 15; CDR3nt: TGTGCCAGCAGTTTAACGGGCGGGGAGGGCTACGAGCAGTACTTC; CDR3aa: CASSLTGGEGYEQYF
abundance: -; d_gene: -; j_gene: TRBJ1-1; v_gene: TRBV5-1; len: 14; CDR3nt: TGCGCCAGCAGCTTGGGGGGCGCCAACACTGAAGCTTTCTTT; CDR3aa: CASSLGGANTEAFF
abundance: once; d_gene: TRBD1; j_gene: TRBJ1-6; v_gene: TRBV28; len: 17; CDR3nt: TGTGCCAGCAGTTTGGCCGGGACAGGGGGCTGGAATTCACCCCTCCACTTT; CDR3aa: CASSLAGTGGWNSPLHF
abundance: -; d_gene: TRBD1; j_gene: TRBJ1-2; v_gene: TRBV27; len: 14; CDR3nt: TGTGCCAGCAGGACTACGACAGGGCCTGGACGCTACACCTTC; CDR3aa: CASRTTTGPGRYTF
abundance: -; d_gene: -; j_gene: TRBJ2-2; v_gene: TRBV5-1; len: 13; CDR3nt: TGCGCCAGCAGCTTGTTAGACACCGGGGAGCTGTTTTTT; CDR3aa: CASSLLDTGELFF
abundance: few; d_gene: TRBD1; j_gene: TRBJ1-2; v_gene: TRBV5-1; len: 15; CDR3nt: TGCGCCAGCAGCTTGGTGGCAGGGGGCGAGGTTGGCTACACCTTC; CDR3aa: CASSLVAGGEVGYTF
abundance: -; d_gene: -; j_gene: TRBJ2-3; v_gene: TRBV1; len: 16; CDR3nt: TGCACCAGCAGCCCCTTAGGGGCGGGGGGGTCAGGGACGCAGTATTTT; CDR3aa: CTSSPLGAGGSGTQYF
abundance: few; d_gene: -; j_gene: TRBJ1-1; v_gene: TRBV15; len: 13; CDR3nt: TGTGCCACCAGTCAGAGACACCCGGAGGGAGCTTTCTTT; CDR3aa: CATSQRHPEGAFF
abundance: -; d_gene: TRBD1; j_gene: TRBJ2-1; v_gene: TRBV19; len: 16; CDR3nt: TGTGCCAGTAGTACCCGCCGACAGGGGGCTCGTAATGAGCAGTTCTTC; CDR3aa: CASSTRRQGARNEQFF
abundance: -; d_gene: -; j_gene: TRBJ1-1; v_gene: TRBV29-1; len: 13; CDR3nt: TGCAGCGTTTTAACAGGAGCGGGGACTGAAGCTTTCTTT; CDR3aa: CSVLTGAGTEAFF
abundance: -; d_gene: TRBD1; j_gene: TRBJ2-1; v_gene: TRBV24-1; len: 16; CDR3nt: TGTGCCACCAGTGATTTAGGCAGGGGGCCCCGCAATGAGCAGTTCTTC; CDR3aa: CATSDLGRGPRNEQFF
abundance: -; d_gene: -; j_gene: TRBJ2-7; v_gene: TRBV9; len: 15; CDR3nt: TGTGCCAGCAGCGGGCTACAGGGTGGGTTTAGCGAGCAGTACTTC; CDR3aa: CASSGLQGGFSEQYF
abundance: -; d_gene: TRBD1; j_gene: TRBJ1-5; v_gene: TRBV7-2; len: 15; CDR3nt: TGTGCCAGCAGCCCAATGACAGGGGTCGGCCAGCCCCAGCATTTT; CDR3aa: CASSPMTGVGQPQHF
abundance: -; d_gene: -; j_gene: TRBJ2-3; v_gene: TRBV19; len: 13; CDR3nt: TGTGCCAGTAGTGCGGGGACCACAGATACGCAGTATTTT; CDR3aa: CASSAGTTDTQYF
abundance: few; d_gene: -; j_gene: TRBJ1-2; v_gene: TRBV6-1; len: 15; CDR3nt: TGTGCCAGCAGTGAATTTGTGGCAGGGAACTATGGCTACACCTTC; CDR3aa: CASSEFVAGNYGYTF
abundance: once; d_gene: -; j_gene: TRBJ1-2; v_gene: TRBV7-9; len: 15; CDR3nt: TGTGCCAGCAGCTTATGGCCAGGCAAGCACTATGGCTACACCTTC; CDR3aa: CASSLWPGKHYGYTF
abundance: -; d_gene: -; j_gene: TRBJ1-1; v_gene: TRBV16; len: 13; CDR3nt: TGTGCCAGCAGCCAATACGAGGGCACTGAAGCTTTCTTT; CDR3aa: CASSQYEGTEAFF
abundance: -; d_gene: TRBD1; j_gene: TRBJ1-1; v_gene: TRBV5-1; len: 14; CDR3nt: TGCGCCAGCAGAAGACAGGGGGCCGACACTGAAGCTTTCTTT; CDR3aa: CASRRQGADTEAFF
abundance: -; d_gene: -; j_gene: TRBJ1-1; v_gene: TRBV4-1; len: 15; CDR3nt: TGCGCCAGCAGCCAAGGGGAGGGGGGCCGGACTGAAGCTTTCTTT; CDR3aa: CASSQGEGGRTEAFF
abundance: -; d_gene: -; j_gene: TRBJ1-2; v_gene: TRBV5-4; len: 15; CDR3nt: TGTGCCAGCAGCTTGGTCCGTGACATGCGATATGGCTACACCTTC; CDR3aa: CASSLVRDMRYGYTF
abundance: -; d_gene: TRBD2; j_gene: TRBJ2-1; v_gene: TRBV3-1/TRBV3-2; len: 20; CDR3nt: TGTGCCAGCAGCCAAGATCCGTCTAGCGGGAGGGCCCCCTACTACAATGAGCAGTTCTTC; CDR3aa: CASSQDPSSGRAPYYNEQFF
abundance: -; d_gene: -; j_gene: TRBJ1-2; v_gene: TRBV2; len: 16; CDR3nt: TGTGCCAGCAGGGCCACCCGGGGGAGCTTAGTCTATGGCTACACCTTC; CDR3aa: CASRATRGSLVYGYTF
abundance: -; d_gene: -; j_gene: TRBJ2-7; v_gene: TRBV3-1/TRBV3-2; len: 17; CDR3nt: TGTGCCAGCAGCCGAAATATGCGGGGACAGATAACCTACGAGCAGTACTTC; CDR3aa: CASSRNMRGQITYEQYF
abundance: -; d_gene: TRBD2; j_gene: TRBJ2-1; v_gene: TRBV12-3/TRBV12-4; len: 13; CDR3nt: TGTGCCAGCAGTTTATGGCGGGGGGATGAGCAGTTCTTC; CDR3aa: CASSLWRGDEQFF
abundance: -; d_gene: -; j_gene: TRBJ1-1; v_gene: TRBV5-4; len: 15; CDR3nt: TGTGCCAGCAGAGATGCGTCAACAGTGAACACTGAAGCTTTCTTT; CDR3aa: CASRDASTVNTEAFF
abundance: -; d_gene: TRBD2; j_gene: TRBJ2-3; v_gene: TRBV19; len: 15; CDR3nt: TGTGCCAGTAGCCCTAGCGGCCTTAGCACAGATACGCAGTATTTT; CDR3aa: CASSPSGLSTDTQYF
abundance: -; d_gene: -; j_gene: TRBJ2-7; v_gene: TRBV29-1; len: 14; CDR3nt: TGCAGCGTTGAAGGGTTACAGGGTGGGAACGAGCAGTACTTC; CDR3aa: CSVEGLQGGNEQYF
abundance: -; d_gene: TRBD1; j_gene: TRBJ1-2; v_gene: TRBV2; len: 16; CDR3nt: TGTGCCAGCAGTGCCGGGACAGGGGGCTGGGGCTATGGCTACACCTTC; CDR3aa: CASSAGTGGWGYGYTF
abundance: -; d_gene: TRBD1; j_gene: TRBJ1-5; v_gene: TRBV6-2/TRBV6-3; len: 15; CDR3nt: TGTGCCAGCAACCCGACAGGGGTTAGCAATCAGCCCCAGCATTTT; CDR3aa: CASNPTGVSNQPQHF
abundance: few; d_gene: TRBD1; j_gene: TRBJ1-1; v_gene: TRBV18; len: 15; CDR3nt: TGTGCCAGCCGCGTAGGGACAGTTGAAACGACTGAAGCTTTCTTT; CDR3aa: CASRVGTVETTEAFF
abundance: -; d_gene: -; j_gene: TRBJ1-2; v_gene: TRBV3-1/TRBV3-2; len: 11; CDR3nt: TGTGCCAGCAGCCAAGATAGTGGCTACACCTTC; CDR3aa: CASSQDSGYTF
abundance: few; d_gene: -; j_gene: TRBJ1-1; v_gene: TRBV12-5; len: 14; CDR3nt: TGTGCTAGTGGTTTGGAAAGGGGGAACACTGAAGCTTTCTTT; CDR3aa: CASGLERGNTEAFF
abundance: -; d_gene: -; j_gene: TRBJ1-4; v_gene: TRBV2; len: 14; CDR3nt: TGTGCCAGCACCGATGCGCCAACTAATGAAAAACTGTTTTTT; CDR3aa: CASTDAPTNEKLFF
abundance: -; d_gene: TRBD2; j_gene: TRBJ2-1; v_gene: TRBV18; len: 17; CDR3nt: TGTGCCAGCTCCCGGACTAGCGGGAGGGGGCCCTACAATGAGCAGTTCTTC; CDR3aa: CASSRTSGRGPYNEQFF
abundance: few; d_gene: TRBD1; j_gene: TRBJ1-4; v_gene: TRBV7-8; len: 16; CDR3nt: TGTGCCAGCAGCAGACGACAGGGGCAAACTAATGAAAAACTGTTTTTT; CDR3aa: CASSRRQGQTNEKLFF
abundance: -; d_gene: TRBD1; j_gene: TRBJ1-1; v_gene: TRBV7-3; len: 12; CDR3nt: TGTGCCAGCAGCTCAGGGGGCCCTGAAGCTTTCTTT; CDR3aa: CASSSGGPEAFF
abundance: once; d_gene: TRBD1; j_gene: TRBJ1-4; v_gene: TRBV18; len: 17; CDR3nt: TGTGCCAGCTCACCAGGGGGGACAGTGACAACTAATGAAAAACTGTTTTTT; CDR3aa: CASSPGGTVTTNEKLFF
abundance: -; d_gene: TRBD1; j_gene: TRBJ1-2; v_gene: TRBV7-3; len: 16; CDR3nt: TGTGCCAGCAGCTTAAGGGCAGGGGGCCTTAACTATGGCTACACCTTC; CDR3aa: CASSLRAGGLNYGYTF
abundance: -; d_gene: -; j_gene: TRBJ1-6; v_gene: TRBV27; len: 14; CDR3nt: TGTGCCAGCAGTTTAAGCAGGGCAAATTCACCCCTCCACTTT; CDR3aa: CASSLSRANSPLHF
abundance: few; d_gene: TRBD2; j_gene: TRBJ2-7; v_gene: TRBV5-1; len: 19; CDR3nt: TGCGCCAGCAGCTTGGGACTAGCGGGAGGGCCCTCATTTCACTACGAGCAGTACTTC; CDR3aa: CASSLGLAGGPSFHYEQYF